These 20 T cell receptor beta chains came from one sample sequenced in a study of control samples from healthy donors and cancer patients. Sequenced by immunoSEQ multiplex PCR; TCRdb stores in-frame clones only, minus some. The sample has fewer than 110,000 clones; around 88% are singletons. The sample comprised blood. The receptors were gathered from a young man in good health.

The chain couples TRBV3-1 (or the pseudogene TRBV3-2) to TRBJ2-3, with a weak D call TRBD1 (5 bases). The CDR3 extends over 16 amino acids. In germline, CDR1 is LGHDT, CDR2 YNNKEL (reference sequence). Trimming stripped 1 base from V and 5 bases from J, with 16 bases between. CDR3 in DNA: TGTGCCAGCAGCCAAGGAGACAGTCTTTGGAGAGATACGCAGTATTTT. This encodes CASSQGDSLWRDTQYF.

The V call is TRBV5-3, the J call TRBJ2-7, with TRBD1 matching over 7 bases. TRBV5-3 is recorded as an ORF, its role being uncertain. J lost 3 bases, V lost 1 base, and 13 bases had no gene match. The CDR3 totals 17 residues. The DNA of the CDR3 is TGTGCCAGAAGCTTGTCCCCCCGGGGACAGCCGGACTACGAGCAGTACGTC. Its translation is CARSLSPRGQPDYEQYV.

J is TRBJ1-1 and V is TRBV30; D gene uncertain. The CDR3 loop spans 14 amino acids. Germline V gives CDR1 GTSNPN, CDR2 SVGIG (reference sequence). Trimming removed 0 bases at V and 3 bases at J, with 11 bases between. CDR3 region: CAWSVMTGDTEAFF. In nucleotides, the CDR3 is TGTGCCTGGAGTGTAATGACCGGGGACACTGAAGCTTTCTTT. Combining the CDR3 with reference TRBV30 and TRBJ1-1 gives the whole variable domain SQTIHQWPATLVQPVGSPLSLECTVEGTSNPNLYWYRQAAGRGLQLLFYSVGIGQISSEVPQNLSASRPQDRQFILSSKKLLLSDSGFYLCAWSVMTGDTEAFFGQGTRLTVV.

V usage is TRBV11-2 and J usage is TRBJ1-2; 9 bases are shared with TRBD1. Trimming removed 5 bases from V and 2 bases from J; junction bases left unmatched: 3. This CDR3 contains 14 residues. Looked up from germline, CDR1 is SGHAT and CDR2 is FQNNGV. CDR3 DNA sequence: TGTGCCAGCAGCCCGGGGACAGGGAACTATGGCTACACCTTC. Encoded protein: CASSPGTGNYGYTF.

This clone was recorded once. CDR3 in amino acids: CAWSPGGTYGYTF. DNA of the CDR3: TGTGCCTGGAGCCCCGGCGGGACCTATGGCTACACCTTC. This sequence joins TRBV30 and TRBJ1-2, with D perhaps TRBD1 (5 bases). Germline loops: CDR1 GTSNPN, CDR2 SVGIG (reference sequence). V shed 3 bases and J shed 4 bases, with 12 bases lying between them. The CDR3 is made up of 13 amino acids.

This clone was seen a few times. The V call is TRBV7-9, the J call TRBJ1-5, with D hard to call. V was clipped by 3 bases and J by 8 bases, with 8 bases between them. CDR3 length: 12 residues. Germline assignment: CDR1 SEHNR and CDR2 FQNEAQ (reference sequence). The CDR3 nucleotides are TGTGCCAGCAGCTTCAACATTGAGCCCCAGCATTTT. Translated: CASSFNIEPQHF.

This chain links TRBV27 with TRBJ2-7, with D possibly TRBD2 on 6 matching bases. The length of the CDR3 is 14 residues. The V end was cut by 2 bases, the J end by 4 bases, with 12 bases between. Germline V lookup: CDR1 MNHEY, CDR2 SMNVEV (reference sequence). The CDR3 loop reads CASSLLVGSYEQYF. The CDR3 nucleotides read TGTGCCAGCAGTTTACTGGTCGGGAGTTACGAGCAGTACTTC.

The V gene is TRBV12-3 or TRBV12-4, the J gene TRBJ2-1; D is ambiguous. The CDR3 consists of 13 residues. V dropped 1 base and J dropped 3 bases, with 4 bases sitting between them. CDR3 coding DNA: TGTGCCAGCAGTTTAGTCAACTACAATGAGCAGTTCTTC. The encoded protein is CASSLVNYNEQFF.

In DNA, the CDR3 is TGTGCCAGCAGCACAACTACAGGGCCCGATCAGCCCCAGCATTTT. It codes for CASSTTTGPDQPQHF. V is TRBV11-2 and J is TRBJ1-5, with a tentative D call TRBD1 (6 bases). In germline, CDR1 is SGHAT, CDR2 FQNNGV. V lost 5 bases and J lost 5, with 16 bases in between. The CDR3 has 15 amino acids.

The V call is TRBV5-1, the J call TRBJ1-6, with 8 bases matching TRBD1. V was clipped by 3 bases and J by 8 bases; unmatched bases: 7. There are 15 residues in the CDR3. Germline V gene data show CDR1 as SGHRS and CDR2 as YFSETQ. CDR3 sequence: CASSWAGQGDSPLHF. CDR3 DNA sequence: TGCGCCAGCAGCTGGGCAGGACAGGGAGATTCACCCCTCCACTTT.

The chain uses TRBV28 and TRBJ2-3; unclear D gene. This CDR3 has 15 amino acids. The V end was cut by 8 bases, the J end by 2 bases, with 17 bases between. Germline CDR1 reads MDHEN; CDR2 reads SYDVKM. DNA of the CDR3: TGTGCCAGCCCCCGGCGACACCTTTTCACAGATACGCAGTATTTT. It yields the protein CASPRRHLFTDTQYF.

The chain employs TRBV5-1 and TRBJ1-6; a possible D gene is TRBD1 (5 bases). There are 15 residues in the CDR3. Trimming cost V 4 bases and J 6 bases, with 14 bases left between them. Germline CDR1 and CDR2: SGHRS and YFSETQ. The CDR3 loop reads CASSPSGDSNSPLHF. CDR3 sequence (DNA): TGCGCCAGCAGCCCCTCGGGGGATAGTAATTCACCCCTCCACTTT.

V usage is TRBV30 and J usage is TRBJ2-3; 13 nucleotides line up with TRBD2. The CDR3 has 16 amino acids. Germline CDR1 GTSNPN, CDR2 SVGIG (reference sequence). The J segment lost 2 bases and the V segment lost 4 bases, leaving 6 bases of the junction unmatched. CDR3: CAWTPGTSGDTDTQYF. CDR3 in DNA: TGTGCCTGGACCCCGGGGACTAGCGGGGACACAGATACGCAGTATTTT.

CDR3 DNA sequence: TGTGCCAGCAGTATTAGGAGGACAGATACGCAGTATTTT. This codes for CASSIRRTDTQYF. The chain has TRBV7-2 and TRBJ2-3, with a weak D call TRBD2 (5 bases). V was shortened by 6 bases and J by 3 bases, with 10 bases between the two germline ends. The CDR3 loop spans 13 amino acids. The germline gives CDR1 SGHTA, CDR2 FQGNSA.

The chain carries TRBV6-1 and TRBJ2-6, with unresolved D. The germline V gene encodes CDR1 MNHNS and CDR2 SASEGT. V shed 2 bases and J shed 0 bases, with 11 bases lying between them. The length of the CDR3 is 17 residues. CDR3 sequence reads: CASSEPYFPSGANVLTF. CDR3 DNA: TGTGCCAGCAGTGAACCGTACTTTCCCTCTGGGGCCAACGTCCTGACTTTC.

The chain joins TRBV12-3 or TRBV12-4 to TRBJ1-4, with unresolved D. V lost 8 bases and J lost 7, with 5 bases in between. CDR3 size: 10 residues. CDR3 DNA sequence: TGTGCCAGCGGTGGTGAAAAACTGTTTTTT. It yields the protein CASGGEKLFF.

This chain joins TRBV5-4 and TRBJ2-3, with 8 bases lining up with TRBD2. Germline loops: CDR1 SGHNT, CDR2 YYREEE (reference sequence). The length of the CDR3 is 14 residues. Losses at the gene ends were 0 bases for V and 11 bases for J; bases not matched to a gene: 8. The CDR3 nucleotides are TGTGCCAGCAGCTTGGGTCTAGCGGGCTCGGGGCAGTATTTT. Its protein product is CASSLGLAGSGQYF.

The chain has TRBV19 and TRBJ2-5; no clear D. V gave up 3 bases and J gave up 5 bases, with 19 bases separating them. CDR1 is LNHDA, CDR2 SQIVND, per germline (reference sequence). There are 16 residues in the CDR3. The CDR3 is CASSIELGAPRETQYF. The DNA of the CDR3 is TGTGCCAGTAGTATTGAACTCGGAGCCCCCAGGGAGACCCAGTACTTC.

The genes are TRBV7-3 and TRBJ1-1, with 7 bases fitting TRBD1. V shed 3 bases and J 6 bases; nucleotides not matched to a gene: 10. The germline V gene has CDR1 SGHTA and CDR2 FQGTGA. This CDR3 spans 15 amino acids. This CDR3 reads CASSFSGTASSEAFF. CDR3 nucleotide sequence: TGTGCCAGCAGCTTCTCCGGGACAGCGTCGTCTGAAGCTTTCTTT.

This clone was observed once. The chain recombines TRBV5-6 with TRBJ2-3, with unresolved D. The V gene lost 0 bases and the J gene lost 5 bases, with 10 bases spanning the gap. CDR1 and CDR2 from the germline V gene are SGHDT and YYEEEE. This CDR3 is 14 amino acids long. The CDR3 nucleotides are TGTGCCAGCAGCTTGGCAGGTATTCAAGATACGCAGTATTTT. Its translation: CASSLAGIQDTQYF.